One T cell receptor beta chain is described in this entry. Its antigen is unknown. The CDR3 has 14 amino acids. The ends were cut back, 4 bases at V and 4 bases at J, with 12 bases in the middle. Germline lookup yields CDR1 SEHNR and CDR2 FQNEAQ (reference sequence). This entry comes from a study of post-analysis software for immune sequencing data. General study results and limits: In patients, TRBV5-6, TRBV5-1 and TRBV20-1 belonged to five TRBV segments found more frequently than in controls.

Presence of unique molecular identifiers characterized the TCR beta cDNA libraries. In TCRdb, the PCR reads were re-called with MiXCR into one record per CDR3 protein. This table has some 690,000 distinct CDR3 sequences, around 27% appearing once. This TCR derives from a girl aged 10 to 17 with multiple sclerosis. The material sequenced was blood. V and J are TRBV7-9 and TRBJ2-3; no clear D gene. CDR3 sequence (DNA): TGTGCCAGCAGCTCCCAGTTTCGACCAGATACGCAGTATTTT. Translating it yields CASSSQFRPDTQYF. The whole variable domain, filled in from reference TRBV7-9 and TRBJ2-3, reads DTGVSQNPRHKITKRGQNVTFRCDPISEHNRLYWYRQTLGQGPEFLTYFQNEAQLEKSRLLSDRFSAERPKGSFSTLEIQRTEQGDSAMYLCASSSQFRPDTQYFGPGTRLTVL.